This T cell receptor (beta chain) was documented in a study of beta chain features in type 1 diabetes. The sample holds a few counts of this clone. The entirety of the isolated RNA underwent reverse transcription, so expressed TCRB transcripts were sequenced. The data were produced by immunoSEQ multiplex PCR, yet TCRdb's version contains in-frame clones alone and is incomplete. The data show some 400,000 clones, less than 15% seen once. Looked up from germline, CDR1 is MDHEN and CDR2 is SYDVKM. J gave up 0 bases and V 2 bases, and 1 base lay outside the gene matches. The CDR3 is 15 residues long. V and J are TRBV28 and TRBJ1-3, with 7 bases matching TRBD1. This TCR came from a woman aged 18 to 35 in good health. Sequences were obtained from naive CD4+ T cells from blood. In nucleotides, the CDR3 is TGTGCCAGCAGTTTAGGGACAGCCTCTGGAAACACCATATATTTT. Amino acid sequence: CASSLGTASGNTIYF.